This T cell receptor beta chain emerged from a study of blood T cell repertoires in COVID-19. J was trimmed by 4 bases and V by 5 bases; bases with no gene match: 7. The CDR3 totals 17 residues. CDR1 is SGHRS and CDR2 is YFSETQ in the germline V gene. Per the study methods: Amplification of reference gene primers was used by the study to estimate nucleated cell counts. Using immunoSEQ multiplex PCR, the repertoire was profiled, and TCRdb retains in-frame clones only, with some absent. The V and J calls and clone size come from that table; D and trimming were worked out from the DNA. The table shows 120,000 or so clones, with roughly nine tenths occurring only once.

The chain uses TRBV5-1 and TRBJ2-1, with TRBD2 identical over 15 bases. The sequence was collected from a man aged 50 to 60 with active COVID-19. Sequencing was performed on peripheral blood. CDR3 region: CASSGTSGRRQYNEQFF. The CDR3 DNA reads as TGCGCCAGCAGTGGGACTAGCGGGAGGCGTCAGTACAATGAGCAGTTCTTC.